This TCR beta chain was captured in a study of cytomegalovirus exposure and HLA in healthy donors. Study-wide findings and caveats: Rare TCR sequences predominated, though certain public TCRs were found in many donors. According to the study, roughly 160 TCR beta chains were cytomegalovirus-associated.

Separate from the approximately 700-subject first cohort was the roughly 130-subject validation cohort, to which the donors belonged. With respect to this clone: The antigen remains unidentified.

CDR1 is SNHLY and CDR2 is FYNNEI in the germline V gene. The CDR3 covers 16 residues. Trimming left V 4 bases short and J 6 bases short, with 16 bases between. Profiling relied on immunoSEQ multiplex PCR, and the TCRdb table lists in-frame clones only, not all of them. Of approximately 270,000 clones listed, nearly 90% are singletons. The sequencing input was PBMCs. The chain couples TRBV2 to TRBJ1-6, with D unresolved. The TCR sequence derives from a woman under 30 in good health and CMV-seronegative. The CDR3 is CASSGSVGGVNSPLHF. Written as DNA, the CDR3 is TGTGCCAGCAGTGGGAGCGTTGGCGGTGTTAATTCACCCCTCCACTTT.